Below, 3 T cell receptor beta chains from the same sample are listed, as sequenced in a study of T cell responses to AZD1222 COVID-19 vaccine. Produced via immunoSEQ multiplex PCR; TCRdb's table is partial and in-frame only. There are about 200,000 clones in the sample; around nine tenths occur only once, and 3.6% lies in the top ten. This sample comprised peripheral blood, obtained 28 days after the second dose of the MenACWY control vaccine. The receptors were sampled from an adult who received the MenACWY meningococcal vaccine as a control.

The rearrangement joins TRBV29-1 to TRBJ2-5; D possibly uses TRBD1 or TRBD2 (5 bases each). Germline CDR1 reads SQVTM; CDR2 reads ANQGSEA. The CDR3 totals 11 residues. V lost 8 bases and J lost 2, with 9 bases in between. Here the CDR3 DNA reads TGCAGCACGGGACCTCAAGAGACCCAGTACTTC. It codes for CSTGPQETQYF.

This clone was observed a handful of times. This chain uses TRBV5-1 with TRBJ1-5; TRBD1 might be the D (6 bases). Trimming shortened V by 0 bases and J by 5 bases, and 12 bases separated the two germline ends. Per the germline V gene, CDR1 is SGHRS and CDR2 is YFSETQ. CDR3 length: 15 residues. In nucleotides, the CDR3 is TGCGCCAGCAGCTTGGTGGCAGGGGAGGATCAGCCCCAGCATTTT. It yields the protein CASSLVAGEDQPQHF.

In its sample, this clone was seen once. The rearrangement links TRBV5-4 to TRBJ1-1; D is unclear. V lost 2 bases, J lost 4 bases, and 9 bases lay in between. Looked up from germline, CDR1 is SGHNT and CDR2 is YYREEE (reference sequence). This CDR3 has 13 amino acids. DNA for the CDR3: TGTGCCAGCAGCTTCGACCCCTTCACTGAAGCTTTCTTT. Translation: CASSFDPFTEAFF.